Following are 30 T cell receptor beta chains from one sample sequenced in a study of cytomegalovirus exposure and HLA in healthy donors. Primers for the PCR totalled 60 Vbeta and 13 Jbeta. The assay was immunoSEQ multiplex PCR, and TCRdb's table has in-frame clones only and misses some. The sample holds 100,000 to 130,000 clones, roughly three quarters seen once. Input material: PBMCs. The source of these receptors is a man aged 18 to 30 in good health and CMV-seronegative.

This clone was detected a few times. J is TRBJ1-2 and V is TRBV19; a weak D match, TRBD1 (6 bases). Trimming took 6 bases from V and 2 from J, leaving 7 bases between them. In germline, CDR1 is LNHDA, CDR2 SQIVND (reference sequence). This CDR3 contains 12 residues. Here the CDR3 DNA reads TGTGCCAGTAGAGACAGGAACTATGGCTACACCTTC. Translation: CASRDRNYGYTF.

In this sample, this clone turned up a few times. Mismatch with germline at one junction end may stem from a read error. The CDR3, as DNA: TGTGCTAGCAGCTTCCTACTAGACACCGGGGAGCTGTTTTTT. As protein: CASSFLLDTGELFF. V usage is TRBV7-7 and J usage is TRBJ2-2; weak D call: TRBD2 (5 bases). Germline CDR1 and CDR2: SSHAT and FNYEAQ (reference sequence). The CDR3 extends over 14 amino acids.

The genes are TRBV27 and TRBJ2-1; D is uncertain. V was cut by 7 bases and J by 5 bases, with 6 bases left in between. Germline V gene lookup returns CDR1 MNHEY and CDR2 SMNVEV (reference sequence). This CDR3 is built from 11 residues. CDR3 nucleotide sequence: TGTGCCAGCACTAAAGACAATGAGCAGTTCTTC. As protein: CASTKDNEQFF.

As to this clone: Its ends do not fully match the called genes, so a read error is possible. CDR3: CASGVQAYNEQFF. The CDR3 nucleotides read TGTGCCAGCGGCGTACAGGCCTACAATGAGCAGTTCTTC. This chain connects TRBV9 to TRBJ2-1; TRBD1 might be the D (5 bases). Germline lookup yields CDR1 SGDLS and CDR2 YYNGEE. The CDR3 extends over 13 amino acids.

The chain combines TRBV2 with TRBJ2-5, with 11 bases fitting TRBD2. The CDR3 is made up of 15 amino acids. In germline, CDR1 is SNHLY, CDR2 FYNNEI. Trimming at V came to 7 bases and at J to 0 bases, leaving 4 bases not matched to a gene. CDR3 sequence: CASKTGLADQETQYF. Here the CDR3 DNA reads TGTGCCAGCAAGACGGGACTAGCGGACCAAGAGACCCAGTACTTC.

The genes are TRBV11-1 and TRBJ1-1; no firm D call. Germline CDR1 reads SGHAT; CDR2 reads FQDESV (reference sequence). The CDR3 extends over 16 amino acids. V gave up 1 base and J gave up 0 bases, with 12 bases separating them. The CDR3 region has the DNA TGTGCCAGCAGCTTAGTTGCGGGGTTTATGAACACTGAAGCTTTCTTT. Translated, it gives CASSLVAGFMNTEAFF. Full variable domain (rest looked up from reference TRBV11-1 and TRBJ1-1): EAEVAQSPRYKITEKSQAVAFWCDPISGHATLYWYRQILGQGPELLVQFQDESVVDDSQLPKDRFSAERLKGVDSTLKIQPAELGDSAMYLCASSLVAGFMNTEAFFGQGTRLTVV.

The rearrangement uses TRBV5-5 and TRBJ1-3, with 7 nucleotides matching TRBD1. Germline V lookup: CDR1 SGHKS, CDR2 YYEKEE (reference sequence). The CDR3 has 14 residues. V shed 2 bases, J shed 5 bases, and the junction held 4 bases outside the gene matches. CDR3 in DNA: TGTGCCAGCAGCTTAGCCAGGGGGAGAAACACCATATATTTT. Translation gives CASSLARGRNTIYF.

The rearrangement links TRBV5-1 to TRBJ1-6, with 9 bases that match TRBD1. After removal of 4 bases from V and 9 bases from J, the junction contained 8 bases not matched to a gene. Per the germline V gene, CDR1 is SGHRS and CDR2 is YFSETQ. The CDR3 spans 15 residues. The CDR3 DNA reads TGCGCCAGCAGCCTGGGACAGGGTGAGGGTTCACCCCTCCACTTT. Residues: CASSLGQGEGSPLHF.

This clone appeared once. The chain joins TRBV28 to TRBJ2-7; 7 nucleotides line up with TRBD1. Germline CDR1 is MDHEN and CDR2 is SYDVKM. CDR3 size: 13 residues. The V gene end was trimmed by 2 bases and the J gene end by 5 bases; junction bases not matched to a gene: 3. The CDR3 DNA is TGTGCCAGCAGTTTAAGGGGGCGGGACGAGCAGTACTTC. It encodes CASSLRGRDEQYF.

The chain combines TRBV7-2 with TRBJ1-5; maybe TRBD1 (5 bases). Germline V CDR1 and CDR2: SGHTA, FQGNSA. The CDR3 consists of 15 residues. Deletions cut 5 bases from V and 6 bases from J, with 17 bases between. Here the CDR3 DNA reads TGTGCCAGCAGCCCAGCTGCCCAGGGTTTTCAGCCCCAGCATTTT. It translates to CASSPAAQGFQPQHF.

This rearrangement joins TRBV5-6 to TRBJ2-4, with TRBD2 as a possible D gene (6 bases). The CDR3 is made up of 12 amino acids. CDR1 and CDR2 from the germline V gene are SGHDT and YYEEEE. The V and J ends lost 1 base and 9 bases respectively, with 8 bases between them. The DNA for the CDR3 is TGTGCCAGCAGCTTGATGGAGGGCATTCAGTACTTC. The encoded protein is CASSLMEGIQYF.

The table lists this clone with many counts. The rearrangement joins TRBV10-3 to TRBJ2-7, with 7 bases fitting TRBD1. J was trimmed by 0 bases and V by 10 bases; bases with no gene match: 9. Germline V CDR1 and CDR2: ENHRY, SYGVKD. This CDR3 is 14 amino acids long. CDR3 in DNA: TGTGCCACCTCCCTTGGGGACAGCTCCTACGAGCAGTACTTC. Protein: CATSLGDSSYEQYF.

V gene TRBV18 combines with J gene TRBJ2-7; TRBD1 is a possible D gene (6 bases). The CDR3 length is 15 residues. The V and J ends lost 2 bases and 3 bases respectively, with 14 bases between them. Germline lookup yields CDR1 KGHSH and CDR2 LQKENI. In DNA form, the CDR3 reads TGTGCCAGCTCACCAGGGACACCAGCAGGCTACGAGCAGTACTTC. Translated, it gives CASSPGTPAGYEQYF. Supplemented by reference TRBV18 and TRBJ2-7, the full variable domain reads NAGVMQNPRHLVRRRGQEARLRCSPMKGHSHVYWYRQLPEEGLKFMVYLQKENIIDESGMPKERFSAEFPKEGPSILRIQQVVRGDSAAYFCASSPGTPAGYEQYFGPGTRLTVT.

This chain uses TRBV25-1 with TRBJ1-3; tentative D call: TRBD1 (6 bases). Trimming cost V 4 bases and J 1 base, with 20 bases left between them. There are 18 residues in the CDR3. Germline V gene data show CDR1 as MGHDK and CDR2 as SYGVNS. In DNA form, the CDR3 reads TGTGCCAGCAGTGCCACCACCCCGCCCGGGACATCTGGAAACACCATATATTTT. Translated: CASSATTPPGTSGNTIYF.

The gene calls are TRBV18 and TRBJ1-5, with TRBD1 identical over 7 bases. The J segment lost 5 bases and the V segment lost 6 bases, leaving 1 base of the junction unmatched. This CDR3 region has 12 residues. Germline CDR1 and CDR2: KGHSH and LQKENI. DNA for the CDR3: TGTGCCAGCTCGACAGGGTATCAGCCCCAGCATTTT. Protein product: CASSTGYQPQHF.

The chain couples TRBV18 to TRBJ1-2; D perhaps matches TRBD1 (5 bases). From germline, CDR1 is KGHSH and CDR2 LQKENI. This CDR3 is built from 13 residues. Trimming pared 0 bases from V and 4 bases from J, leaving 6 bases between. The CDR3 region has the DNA TGTGCCAGCTCACCACCAGGGGTCTATGGCTACACCTTC. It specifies CASSPPGVYGYTF. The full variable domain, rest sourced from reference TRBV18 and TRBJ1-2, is NAGVMQNPRHLVRRRGQEARLRCSPMKGHSHVYWYRQLPEEGLKFMVYLQKENIIDESGMPKERFSAEFPKEGPSILRIQQVVRGDSAAYFCASSPPGVYGYTFGSGTRLTVV.

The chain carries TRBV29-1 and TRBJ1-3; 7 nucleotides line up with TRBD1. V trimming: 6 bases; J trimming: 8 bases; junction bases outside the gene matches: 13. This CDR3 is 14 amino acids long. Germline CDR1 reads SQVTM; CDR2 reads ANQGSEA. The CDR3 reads CSVAWAGGTDTIYF. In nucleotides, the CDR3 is TGCAGCGTCGCATGGGCAGGGGGTACGGACACCATATATTTT.

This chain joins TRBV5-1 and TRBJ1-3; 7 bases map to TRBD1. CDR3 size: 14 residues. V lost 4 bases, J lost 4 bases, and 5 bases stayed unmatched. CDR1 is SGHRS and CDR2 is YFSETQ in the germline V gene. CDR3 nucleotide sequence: TGCGCCAGCAGCGCAACAGGGGAAGGAAACACCATATATTTT. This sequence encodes CASSATGEGNTIYF.

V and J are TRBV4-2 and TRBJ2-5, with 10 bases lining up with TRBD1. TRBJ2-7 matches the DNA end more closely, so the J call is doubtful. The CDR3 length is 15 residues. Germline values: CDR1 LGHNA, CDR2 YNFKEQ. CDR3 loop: CASSQTGGESYEQYF. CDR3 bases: TGTGCCAGCAGCCAGACAGGGGGCGAATCCTACGAGCAGTACTTC.

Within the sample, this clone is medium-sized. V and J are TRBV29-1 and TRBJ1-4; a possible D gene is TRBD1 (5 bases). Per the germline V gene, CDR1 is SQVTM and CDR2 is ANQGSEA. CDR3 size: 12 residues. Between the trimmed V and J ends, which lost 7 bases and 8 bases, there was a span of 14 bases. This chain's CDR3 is CSGRDFQEKLFF. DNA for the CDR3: TGCAGCGGTCGGGACTTTCAGGAAAAACTGTTTTTT.

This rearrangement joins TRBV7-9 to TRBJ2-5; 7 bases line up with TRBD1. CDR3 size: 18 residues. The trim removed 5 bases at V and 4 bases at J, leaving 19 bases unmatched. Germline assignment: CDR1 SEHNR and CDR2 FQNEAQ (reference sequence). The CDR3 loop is CASSGDRPTARGLETQYF. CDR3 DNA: TGTGCCAGCAGCGGGGACAGACCCACTGCCCGGGGCCTAGAGACCCAGTACTTC.

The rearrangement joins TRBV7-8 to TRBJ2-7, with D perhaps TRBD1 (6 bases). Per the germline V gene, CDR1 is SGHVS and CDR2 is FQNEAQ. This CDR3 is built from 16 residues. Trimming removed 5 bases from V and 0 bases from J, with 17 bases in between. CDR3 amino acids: CASSTRHRATSYEQYF. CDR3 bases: TGTGCCAGCAGCACCCGTCACAGGGCCACCTCCTACGAGCAGTACTTC.

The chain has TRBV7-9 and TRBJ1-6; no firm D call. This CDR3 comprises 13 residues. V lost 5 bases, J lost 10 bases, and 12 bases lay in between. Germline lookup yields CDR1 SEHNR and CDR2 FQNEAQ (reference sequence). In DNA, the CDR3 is TGTGCCAGCAGCCATCCGGGAGGGTCACCCCTCCACTTT. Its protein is CASSHPGGSPLHF.

The CDR3 here is CASSVESGGSYGYTF. DNA of the CDR3: TGTGCCAGCAGCGTAGAGTCAGGGGGCAGCTATGGCTACACCTTC. The chain links TRBV9 to TRBJ1-2, with 8 bases identical to TRBD1. Per the germline V gene, CDR1 is SGDLS and CDR2 is YYNGEE. The CDR3 is 15 amino acids. Unmatched junction bases numbered 5, after V lost 0 bases and J lost 4 bases.

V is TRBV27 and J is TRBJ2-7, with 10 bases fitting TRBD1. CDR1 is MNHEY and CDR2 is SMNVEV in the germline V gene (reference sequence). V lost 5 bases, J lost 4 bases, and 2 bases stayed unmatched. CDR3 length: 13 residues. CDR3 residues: CASSRDRGYEQYF. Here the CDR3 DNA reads TGTGCCAGCAGTAGGGACAGGGGATACGAGCAGTACTTC.

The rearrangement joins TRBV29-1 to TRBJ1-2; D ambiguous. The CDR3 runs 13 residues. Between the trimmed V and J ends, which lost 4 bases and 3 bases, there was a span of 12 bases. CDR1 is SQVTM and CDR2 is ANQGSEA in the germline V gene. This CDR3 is CSVGLSGDYGYTF. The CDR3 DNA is TGCAGCGTTGGCCTAAGCGGGGACTATGGCTACACCTTC.

CDR3 sequence: CASSLSRTSGAYEQYF. CDR3 DNA: TGTGCCAGCAGCTTATCCAGGACTAGCGGGGCCTACGAGCAGTACTTC. V usage is TRBV7-2 and J usage is TRBJ2-7; TRBD2 matches 12 bases. Germline V CDR1 and CDR2: SGHTA, FQGNSA. V shed 2 bases and J 2 bases; nucleotides not matched to a gene: 4. This CDR3 is 16 amino acids long.

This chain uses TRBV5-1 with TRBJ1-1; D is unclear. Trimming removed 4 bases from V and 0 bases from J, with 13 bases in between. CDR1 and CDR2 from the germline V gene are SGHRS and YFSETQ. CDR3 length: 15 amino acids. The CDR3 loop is CASSHIRNMNTEAFF. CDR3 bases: TGCGCCAGCAGCCACATCAGGAACATGAACACTGAAGCTTTCTTT.

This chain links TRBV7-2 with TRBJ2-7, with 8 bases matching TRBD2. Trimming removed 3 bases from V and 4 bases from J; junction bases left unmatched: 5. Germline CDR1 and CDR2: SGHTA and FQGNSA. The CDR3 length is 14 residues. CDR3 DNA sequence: TGTGCCAGCAGCTTTAGCGGGGCACGGTACGAGCAGTACTTC. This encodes CASSFSGARYEQYF.

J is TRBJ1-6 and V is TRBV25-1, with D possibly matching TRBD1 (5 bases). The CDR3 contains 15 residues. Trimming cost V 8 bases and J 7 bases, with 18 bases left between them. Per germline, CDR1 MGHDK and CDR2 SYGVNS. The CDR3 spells CASVGAGRGNSPLHF. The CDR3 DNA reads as TGTGCCAGCGTTGGAGCAGGGAGGGGAAATTCACCCCTCCACTTT.